Listed here are 18 T cell receptor beta chains from one sample, sequenced in a study of blood T cell repertoires in COVID-19 (dated by TCRdb to about 2020). The method was the immunoSEQ multiplex PCR assay. Here the immuneACCESS table is served through TCRdb, limited to in-frame sequences with V and J called. Missing clones are a known gap in these copies; in checked studies unresolved V genes cover under half, and the rest lacks a known reason. This sample gives over 400,000 clones in total; 75% to 90% of them show up just once. The ten largest clones represent 3% to 3.5% of the sample. Sequencing input: peripheral blood. The receptor set was obtained from a human donor in a cohort sampled during active COVID-19.

This rearrangement joins TRBV5-4 to TRBJ1-1; D is ambiguous. V lost 2 bases, J lost 5 bases, and 10 bases lay in between. CDR1 and CDR2 from the germline V gene are SGHNT and YYREEE (reference sequence). This CDR3 region has 13 residues. CDR3 in DNA: TGTGCCAGCAGCTTAGAGAGTGTGACTGAAGCTTTCTTT. Protein product: CASSLESVTEAFF.

This clone has a handful of counts. This same CDR3 is encoded by further DNA sequences in the sample. The chain is built from TRBV5-1 and TRBJ1-5, with D maybe TRBD1 (6 bases). Looked up from germline, CDR1 is SGHRS and CDR2 is YFSETQ. The V end was cut by 1 base, the J end by 2 bases, with 7 bases between. CDR3 size: 14 residues. The CDR3, as DNA: TGCGCCAGCAGCTTGTCAGGGGGCAATCAGCCCCAGCATTTT. It yields the protein CASSLSGGNQPQHF.

J is TRBJ2-5 and V is TRBV7-9; D is possibly TRBD1 (5 bases). The CDR3 sequence is 15 residues long. V was pared by 0 bases and J by 8 bases, with 16 bases between. Germline V lookup: CDR1 SEHNR, CDR2 FQNEAQ (reference sequence). The CDR3 loop is CASSLAIGRAGTQYF. Here the CDR3 DNA reads TGTGCCAGCAGCTTAGCGATTGGCAGGGCCGGAACCCAGTACTTC.

V is TRBV7-9 and J is TRBJ1-1; a possible D gene is TRBD1 (5 bases). This CDR3 contains 15 residues. Trimming cost V 1 base and J 3 bases, with 12 bases left between them. In germline, CDR1 is SEHNR, CDR2 FQNEAQ (reference sequence). The CDR3 region is CASSLVQGGDTEAFF. In DNA form, the CDR3 reads TGTGCCAGCAGCTTAGTGCAGGGTGGGGACACTGAAGCTTTCTTT.

This clone has just a few counts. The chain joins TRBV28 to TRBJ1-6; TRBD1 aligns across 7 bases. Germline CDR1 reads MDHEN; CDR2 reads SYDVKM. Trimming cost V 6 bases and J 13 bases; bases outside gene matches: 18. The CDR3 runs to 16 residues. The DNA of the CDR3 is TGTGCCAGCAGCCCAGGGGGAGACGGAGGTAGAGTGCCCCTCCACTTT. Residues: CASSPGGDGGRVPLHF.

The chain employs TRBV30 and TRBJ1-4, with 7 bases matching TRBD1. Germline V gene lookup returns CDR1 GTSNPN and CDR2 SVGIG (reference sequence). The V segment lost 4 bases and the J segment 4 bases; nucleotides outside the gene matches: 6. The CDR3 length is 14 residues. The CDR3 sequence: CAWNTGANNEKLFF. In DNA form, the CDR3 reads TGTGCCTGGAATACAGGGGCTAATAATGAAAAACTGTTTTTT.

This clone was picked up one time. The chain uses TRBV20-1 and TRBJ1-6; TRBD1 is a possible D gene (6 bases). V shed 6 bases and J shed 10 bases, with 10 bases lying between them. Germline lookup yields CDR1 DFQATT and CDR2 SNEGSKA (reference sequence). CDR3 length: 11 residues. The CDR3 DNA reads TGCAGTGCGATGGACAGATCACCCCTCCACTTT. Encoded protein: CSAMDRSPLHF.

V usage is TRBV5-1 and J usage is TRBJ2-3; TRBD2 agrees at 7 bases. The CDR3 consists of 15 residues. V lost 3 bases, J lost 4 bases, and 8 bases stayed unmatched. CDR1 and CDR2 from the germline V gene are SGHRS and YFSETQ. The CDR3 protein is CASSWEGGPSDTQYF. The DNA for the CDR3 is TGCGCCAGCAGCTGGGAGGGAGGGCCGTCAGATACGCAGTATTTT.

This rearrangement joins TRBV6-5 to TRBJ1-4; D is unresolved. V shed 0 bases and J shed 3 bases, with 11 bases lying between them. This CDR3 spans 16 amino acids. Per germline, CDR1 MNHEY and CDR2 SVGAGI. CDR3 residues: CASSYSLDGANEKLFF. In DNA, the CDR3 is TGTGCCAGCAGTTACTCGCTAGACGGGGCTAATGAAAAACTGTTTTTT.

The V and J genes are TRBV30 and TRBJ1-2; D not resolved. This CDR3 region has 13 residues. The V end lost 2 bases, the J end lost 2 bases, and 9 bases lay between the germline ends. CDR1 is GTSNPN and CDR2 is SVGIG in the germline V gene (reference sequence). The CDR3 bases are TGTGCCTGGAGTTTTGAGGAGAACTATGGCTACACCTTC. Residues: CAWSFEENYGYTF.

The rearrangement joins TRBV10-1 to TRBJ2-7; 13 bases match TRBD2. Germline V gives CDR1 WNHNN, CDR2 SYGVQD (reference sequence). The CDR3 consists of 15 residues. The junction had 5 bases not matched to a gene; V was cut back by 4 bases and J by 5 bases. In DNA form, the CDR3 reads TGCGCCAGCAGTGTAGGGACTAGCGGGATGGACGAGCAGTACTTC. Translation gives CASSVGTSGMDEQYF.

The J gene is TRBJ2-1, the V gene TRBV30; 12 bases agree with TRBD2. V gave up 6 bases and J gave up 8 bases; unmatched junction bases: 5. The germline CDR1 and CDR2 sequences are GTSNPN and SVGIG (reference sequence). The CDR3 has 13 amino acids. The CDR3 protein is CACPLAGGDEQFF. The DNA of the CDR3 is TGTGCCTGTCCTCTAGCGGGAGGGGATGAGCAGTTCTTC.

V and J are TRBV30 and TRBJ1-2, with 8 positions matching TRBD1. CDR1 GTSNPN and CDR2 SVGIG come from the germline V gene (reference sequence). This CDR3 region has 14 residues. Trimming took 3 bases from V and 2 from J; bases not matched to a gene: 5. For the CDR3, the DNA is TGTGCCTGGAGGGGCAGGGGGCCCAACTATGGCTACACCTTC. This encodes CAWRGRGPNYGYTF. Variable domain in full (rest from reference TRBV30 and TRBJ1-2): SQTIHQWPATLVQPVGSPLSLECTVEGTSNPNLYWYRQAAGRGLQLLFYSVGIGQISSEVPQNLSASRPQDRQFILSSKKLLLSDSGFYLCAWRGRGPNYGYTFGSGTRLTVV.

This clone was counted once. The rearrangement links TRBV28 to TRBJ2-1; D might be TRBD1 (5 bases). The V gene lost 5 bases and the J gene lost 10 bases, with 18 bases spanning the gap. Germline CDR1 reads MDHEN; CDR2 reads SYDVKM. The CDR3 contains 14 residues. The CDR3 sequence: CASSGVQGIKEQFF. The CDR3 nucleotides read TGTGCCAGCAGTGGGGTTCAGGGTATCAAGGAGCAGTTCTTC.

The rearrangement links TRBV6-5 to TRBJ2-5, with D perhaps TRBD2 (7 bases). This CDR3 has 13 amino acids. Trimming pared 8 bases from V and 0 bases from J, leaving 10 bases between. Looked up from germline, CDR1 is MNHEY and CDR2 is SVGAGI. DNA of the CDR3: TGTGCCAGCCGAGGGGGGGACCAAGAGACCCAGTACTTC. Translating it yields CASRGGDQETQYF.

The chain recombines TRBV28 with TRBJ2-1; 15 nucleotides align to TRBD2. The CDR3 extends over 17 amino acids. CDR1 is MDHEN, CDR2 SYDVKM, per germline. Unmatched junction bases numbered 7, after V lost 2 bases and J lost 8 bases. The CDR3 sequence: CASSLRTSGRARDEQFF. The CDR3 DNA reads as TGTGCCAGCAGTTTACGGACTAGCGGGAGGGCCAGGGATGAGCAGTTCTTC.

This clone was counted between two and nine times. The chain carries TRBV7-2 and TRBJ2-5, with 8 bases lining up with TRBD2. In germline, CDR1 is SGHTA, CDR2 FQGNSA. The CDR3 is made up of 15 amino acids. Trimming took 1 base from V and 2 from J; bases not matched to a gene: 3. Here the CDR3 DNA reads TGTGCCAGCAGCTTAGATGCTAGCGGGCAAGAGACCCAGTACTTC. Amino acid sequence: CASSLDASGQETQYF.

The V and J genes are TRBV2 and TRBJ1-2; 7 bases line up with TRBD1. The germline V gene has CDR1 SNHLY and CDR2 FYNNEI. The CDR3 runs 14 residues. Trimming cost V 1 base and J 4 bases; bases outside gene matches: 3. The CDR3 region has the DNA TGTGCCAGCAGTGAAGGGGACAGATTCTATGGCTACACCTTC. Encoded protein: CASSEGDRFYGYTF. The entire variable domain, with the rest obtained from reference TRBV2 and TRBJ1-2, is as follows: EPEVTQTPSHQVTQMGQEVILRCVPISNHLYFYWYRQILGQKVEFLVSFYNNEISEKSEIFDDQFSVERPDGSNFTLKIRSTKLEDSAMYFCASSEGDRFYGYTFGSGTRLTVV.